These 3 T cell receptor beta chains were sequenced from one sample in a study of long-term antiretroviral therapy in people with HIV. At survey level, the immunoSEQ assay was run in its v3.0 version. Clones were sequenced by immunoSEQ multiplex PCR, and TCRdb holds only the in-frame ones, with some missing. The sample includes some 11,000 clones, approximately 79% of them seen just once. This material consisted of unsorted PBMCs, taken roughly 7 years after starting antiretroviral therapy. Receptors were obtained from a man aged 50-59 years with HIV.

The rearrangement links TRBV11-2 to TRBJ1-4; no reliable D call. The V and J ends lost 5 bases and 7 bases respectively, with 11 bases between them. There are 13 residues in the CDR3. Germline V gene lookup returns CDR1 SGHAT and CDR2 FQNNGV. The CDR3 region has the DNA TGTGCCAGCAGCACACTTTGGGGTGAAAAACTGTTTTTT. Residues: CASSTLWGEKLFF.

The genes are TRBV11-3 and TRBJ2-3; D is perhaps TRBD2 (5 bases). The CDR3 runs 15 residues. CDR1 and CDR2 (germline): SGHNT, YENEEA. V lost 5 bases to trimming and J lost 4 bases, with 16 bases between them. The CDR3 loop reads CASSGRDRAADTQYF. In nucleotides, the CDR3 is TGTGCCAGCAGCGGCCGGGATCGGGCAGCAGATACGCAGTATTTT.

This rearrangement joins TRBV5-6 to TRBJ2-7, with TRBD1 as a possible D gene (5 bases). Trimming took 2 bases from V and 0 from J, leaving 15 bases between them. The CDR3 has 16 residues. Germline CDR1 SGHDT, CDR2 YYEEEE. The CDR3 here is CASSLAGAQSSYEQYF. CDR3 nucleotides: TGTGCCAGCAGCTTAGCTGGGGCCCAGAGCTCCTACGAGCAGTACTTC.